Listed below are T cell receptor beta chains from one sample, sequenced in a study of OX40 agonist ivuxolimab in advanced cancers. Here immunoSEQ multiplex PCR was the method, and the copy in TCRdb shows in-frame clones only, minus some. This repertoire shows more than 45,000 clones, approximately 86% found once; its top ten account for roughly 4%. The sample was CD4+ or CD8+ T cells sorted from blood, taken in a trial of the OX40 agonist ivuxolimab. The receptor source for this set is an adult with an advanced solid tumor such as melanoma, head and neck, liver or kidney cancer. Both conserved end residues are part of each CDR3. A D gene is named only where the DNA matches it firmly. Only some rows state a clone size, as once, few, many or a class for expanded clones.

TRBV5-1	TRBJ2-1	-	-	CASSSGEEYNEQFF	TGCGCCAGCAGCTCGGGAGAGGAGTACAATGAGCAGTTCTTC
TRBV11-2	TRBJ1-6	-	-	CASSWTPPWGSPLHF	TGTGCCAGCAGCTGGACGCCTCCCTGGGGCTCACCCCTCCACTTT
TRBV7-2	TRBJ2-1	-	-	CASSSQGSSYNEQFF	TGTGCCAGCAGCTCCCAGGGGAGCTCCTACAATGAGCAGTTCTTC
TRBV7-2	TRBJ2-7	TRBD2	few	CASSLRAGGLSYEQYF	TGTGCCAGCAGCTTACGAGCGGGGGGCCTCTCCTACGAGCAGTACTTC
TRBV7-2	TRBJ2-6	-	once	CASSIHRERPGANVLTF	TGTGCCAGCAGTATCCACCGGGAAAGGCCTGGGGCCAACGTCCTGACTTTC
TRBV10-2	TRBJ2-7	-	-	CASSDPEPYEQYF	TGCGCCAGCAGTGACCCCGAACCTTACGAGCAGTACTTC
TRBV7-8	TRBJ2-7	-	once	CASSFRDNGYEQYF	TGTGCCAGCAGCTTCCGGGACAACGGATACGAGCAGTACTTC
TRBV28	TRBJ2-3	-	-	CASSLGGSTDTQYF	TGTGCCAGCAGTTTAGGGGGTAGCACAGATACGCAGTATTTT
TRBV7-2	TRBJ1-5	TRBD1	few	CASSFDRGLFQPQHF	TGTGCCAGCAGCTTCGACAGGGGCCTGTTTCAGCCCCAGCATTTT
TRBV5-5	TRBJ1-5	-	-	CASSLEGWGNQPQHF	TGTGCCAGCAGCCTGGAGGGATGGGGCAATCAGCCCCAGCATTTT
TRBV7-2	TRBJ2-1	-	-	CASSFSSRSFWGEQFF	TGTGCCAGCAGCTTTTCCTCCAGGTCCTTCTGGGGTGAGCAGTTCTTC
TRBV21-1	TRBJ1-1	-	-	CASSTGQGETTEAFF	TGTGCCAGCAGCACCGGACAGGGCGAGACCACTGAAGCTTTCTTT
TRBV5-1	TRBJ1-5	-	few	CASSLLPGGNQPQHF	TGCGCCAGCAGCCTTCTCCCCGGGGGCAATCAGCCCCAGCATTTT
TRBV28	TRBJ1-2	-	-	CASSPFFGYYGYTF	TGTGCCAGCAGCCCATTTTTCGGCTACTATGGCTACACCTTC
TRBV5-1	TRBJ2-5	TRBD2	-	CASSLAGSGGVQETQYF	TGCGCCAGCAGCTTGGCCGGTAGCGGGGGTGTCCAAGAGACCCAGTACTTC
TRBV6-6	TRBJ1-2	TRBD1	-	CASSRGQGSAGYTF	TGTGCCAGCAGTAGGGGACAGGGGTCTGCTGGCTACACCTTC
TRBV29-1	TRBJ2-7	-	once	CSVQRDNSYEQYF	TGCAGCGTCCAGCGGGACAATTCCTACGAGCAGTACTTC
TRBV10-3	TRBJ1-5	-	-	CAISEEQRLQPQHF	TGTGCCATCAGTGAAGAACAAAGGTTACAGCCCCAGCATTTT
TRBV4-1	TRBJ2-4	-	-	CASSQAMQRAKNIQYF	TGCGCCAGCAGCCAAGCGATGCAGCGGGCCAAAAACATTCAGTACTTC
TRBV9	TRBJ1-2	-	-	CASSAWGPYGYTF	TGTGCCAGCAGCGCATGGGGTCCCTATGGCTACACCTTC
TRBV19	TRBJ1-6	TRBD1	-	CASSQQSGTAPWNSPLHF	TGTGCCAGTAGTCAACAGTCCGGGACAGCCCCGTGGAATTCACCCCTCCACTTT
TRBV11-3	TRBJ2-2	-	-	CASRNTGELFF	TGTGCCAGCAGGAACACCGGGGAGCTGTTTTTT
TRBV7-2	TRBJ1-1	-	-	CASSRLGGNTEAFF	TGTGCCAGCAGCCGACTAGGGGGGAACACTGAAGCTTTCTTT
TRBV20-1	TRBJ1-2	-	-	CSARDFYGYTF	TGCAGTGCTAGAGATTTCTATGGCTACACCTTC
TRBV7-2	TRBJ2-1	-	-	CASSLDRYNEQFF	TGTGCCAGCAGCTTAGACAGGTACAATGAGCAGTTCTTC
TRBV7-9	TRBJ1-4	-	-	CASSVNEEKLFF	TGTGCCAGCAGCGTAAACGAAGAAAAACTGTTTTTT
TRBV11-1	TRBJ1-2	-	-	CASSLGADYYGYTF	TGTGCCAGCAGCTTAGGGGCAGACTACTATGGCTACACCTTC
TRBV5-1	TRBJ1-2	TRBD1	-	CASSLESRGLGYTF	TGCGCCAGCAGCTTGGAAAGCAGGGGGCTTGGCTACACCTTC
TRBV28	TRBJ1-5	-	-	CASSPEYSNQPQHF	TGTGCCAGCAGTCCCGAATATAGCAATCAGCCCCAGCATTTT
TRBV7-2	TRBJ2-5	-	few	CASSLVVGYEETQYF	TGTGCCAGCAGCTTAGTAGTGGGCTACGAAGAGACCCAGTACTTC
TRBV7-9	TRBJ1-1	-	-	CASRGSLMNTEAFF	TGTGCCAGCAGGGGCAGCCTGATGAACACTGAAGCTTTCTTT
TRBV7-7	TRBJ1-4	TRBD1	-	CASSLRDSPNEKLFF	TGTGCCAGCAGCTTAAGGGACAGTCCAAATGAAAAACTGTTTTTT
TRBV7-3	TRBJ2-1	TRBD1	few	CASSLTRLRGGSEQFF	TGTGCCAGCAGCTTAACGCGACTAAGAGGGGGCAGTGAGCAGTTCTTC
TRBV28	TRBJ2-4	TRBD2	-	CASSLRLAGYIAKNIQYF	TGTGCCAGCAGTTTAAGACTAGCGGGTTACATAGCCAAAAACATTCAGTACTTC
TRBV7-2	TRBJ2-5	TRBD1	-	CASSPRPDRGRQETQYF	TGTGCCAGCAGCCCTCGCCCCGACAGGGGGCGCCAGGAGACCCAGTACTTC
TRBV28	TRBJ1-2	-	-	CASSEERTATNYGYTF	TGTGCCAGCAGTGAAGAAAGGACGGCTACTAACTATGGCTACACCTTC
TRBV4-2	TRBJ1-1	-	-	CASSLAGVQGNTEAFF	TGTGCCAGCAGCTTGGCCGGGGTCCAGGGGAACACTGAAGCTTTCTTT
TRBV5-1	TRBJ1-1	-	few	CASSLGRGGTEAFF	TGCGCCAGCAGCTTAGGGAGGGGGGGGACTGAAGCTTTCTTT
TRBV27	TRBJ2-5	-	-	CASSLRTGTTQYF	TGTGCCAGCAGTTTACGAACAGGGACGACCCAGTACTTC
TRBV6-5	TRBJ2-7	TRBD1	once	CASSYDGQGAYEQYF	TGTGCCAGCAGTTACGACGGACAGGGGGCGTACGAGCAGTACTTC
TRBV19	TRBJ2-1	TRBD1	-	CASSIRDRGEQFF	TGTGCCAGTAGTATTCGGGACAGGGGTGAGCAGTTCTTC
TRBV10-3	TRBJ2-1	TRBD2	-	CALSLAGGPGEQFF	TGTGCCTTATCACTAGCGGGGGGTCCAGGGGAGCAGTTCTTC
TRBV30	TRBJ1-6	-	few	CAWSGGVRNSPLHF	TGTGCCTGGAGTGGGGGAGTCAGGAATTCACCCCTCCACTTT
TRBV6-6	TRBJ1-5	TRBD1	-	CASSGTVNQPQHF	TGTGCCAGCAGCGGGACAGTGAATCAGCCCCAGCATTTT
TRBV5-6	TRBJ2-3	TRBD2	-	CAYSAGAASDTQYF	TGTGCCTACTCGGCGGGAGCTGCGTCTGATACGCAGTATTTT
TRBV18	TRBJ1-1	TRBD1	-	CASSPRRGDPEAFF	TGTGCCAGCTCACCGCGCAGGGGGGACCCTGAAGCTTTCTTT
TRBV10-1	TRBJ2-3	TRBD1	-	CASSESRGQGTQYF	TGCGCCAGCAGTGAGTCTAGGGGACAGGGAACGCAGTATTTT
TRBV9	TRBJ1-4	-	few	CASSVDEKLFF	TGTGCCAGCAGCGTGGATGAAAAACTGTTTTTT
TRBV7-2	TRBJ1-5	-	-	CASSPTAVSNQPQHF	TGTGCCAGCAGCCCTACGGCAGTTAGCAATCAGCCCCAGCATTTT
TRBV7-2	TRBJ2-5	-	-	CASSLALTRRETQYF	TGTGCCAGCAGCTTAGCCTTGACAAGGCGGGAGACCCAGTACTTC
TRBV5-1	TRBJ2-2	TRBD2	-	CASSPLAGGPTGELFF	TGCGCCAGCAGCCCGTTAGCGGGAGGGCCGACCGGGGAGCTGTTTTTT
TRBV5-4	TRBJ1-1	-	-	CASSLVVSRMNTEAFF	TGTGCCAGCAGCTTAGTTGTAAGTCGCATGAACACTGAAGCTTTCTTT
TRBV7-9	TRBJ2-1	TRBD2	-	CASSLSGSSYNEQFF	TGTGCCAGCAGTTTGAGCGGGAGCTCCTACAATGAGCAGTTCTTC
TRBV14	TRBJ2-5	-	-	CASSQDRTGMGQETQYF	TGTGCCAGCAGCCAAGATCGAACCGGTATGGGCCAAGAGACCCAGTACTTC
TRBV18	TRBJ1-2	-	-	CASSPRHERGNYGYTF	TGTGCCAGCTCGCCCCGTCACGAACGGGGGAACTATGGCTACACCTTC
TRBV19	TRBJ1-1	-	-	CASTLLRDQGTTEAFF	TGTGCCAGTACTCTTCTCCGGGACCAAGGAACAACTGAAGCTTTCTTT
TRBV18	TRBJ2-7	-	-	CASSPRDGSYEQYF	TGTGCCAGCTCACCTAGGGACGGTTCCTACGAGCAGTACTTC
TRBV7-2	TRBJ2-1	TRBD1	few	CASSPPGTGWNEQFF	TGTGCCAGCAGCCCCCCCGGGACAGGGTGGAATGAGCAGTTCTTC
TRBV5-5	TRBJ2-2	-	few	CASSSKSGDRLRTGELFF	TGTGCCAGCAGCTCCAAAAGCGGTGATCGGTTACGGACTGGGGAGCTGTTTTTT
TRBV27	TRBJ2-1	TRBD2	-	CASSLGVAGGVDEQFF	TGTGCCAGCAGCCTCGGAGTAGCGGGGGGTGTGGATGAGCAGTTCTTC